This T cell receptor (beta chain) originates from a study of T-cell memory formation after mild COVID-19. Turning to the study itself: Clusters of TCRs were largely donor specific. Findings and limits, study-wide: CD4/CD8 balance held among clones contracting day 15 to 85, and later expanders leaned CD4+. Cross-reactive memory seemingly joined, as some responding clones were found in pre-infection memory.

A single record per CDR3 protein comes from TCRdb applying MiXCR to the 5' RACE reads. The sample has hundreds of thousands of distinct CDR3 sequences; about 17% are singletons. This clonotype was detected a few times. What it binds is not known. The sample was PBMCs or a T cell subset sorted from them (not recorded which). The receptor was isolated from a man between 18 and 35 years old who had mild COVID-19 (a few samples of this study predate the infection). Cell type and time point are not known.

In DNA, the CDR3 is TGTGCCAGCAGCTTCAGCGGGGGGCGTAGCACTGAAGCTTTCTTT. Translation: CASSFSGGRSTEAFF. The chain links TRBV6-2 or TRBV6-3 to TRBJ1-1; tentatively, D is TRBD1 (6 bases). CDR1 is MNHEY and CDR2 is SVGEGT in the germline V gene. This CDR3 is 15 amino acids long. V lost 6 bases and J 4 bases, leaving 18 bases between the germline ends.